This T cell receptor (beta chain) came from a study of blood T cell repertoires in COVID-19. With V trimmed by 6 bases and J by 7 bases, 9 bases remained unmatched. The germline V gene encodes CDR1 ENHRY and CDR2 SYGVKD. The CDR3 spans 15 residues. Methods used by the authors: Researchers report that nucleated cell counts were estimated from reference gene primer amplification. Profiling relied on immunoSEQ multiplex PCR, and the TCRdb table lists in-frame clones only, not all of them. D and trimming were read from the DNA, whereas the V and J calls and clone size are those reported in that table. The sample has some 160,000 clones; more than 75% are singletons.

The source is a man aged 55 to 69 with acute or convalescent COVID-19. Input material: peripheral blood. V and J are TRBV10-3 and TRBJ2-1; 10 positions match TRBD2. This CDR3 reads CAISALAGDLNEQFF. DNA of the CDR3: TGTGCCATCAGCGCGCTAGCGGGAGATTTAAATGAGCAGTTCTTC.